The entry below describes one T cell receptor beta chain. Participants were aged roughly 18 to 89 years from about two dozen US areas. Categorization into cohorts depended on clinical history that participants reported. Trimming removed 0 bases from V and 7 bases from J; junction bases left unmatched: 5. This CDR3 has 15 amino acids. The germline V gene has CDR1 LGHNA and CDR2 YSLEER. Libraries were prepared by immunoSEQ multiplex PCR; TCRdb keeps only in-frame clonotypes and omits some of them. Among 200,000 to 250,000 clones listed, about 76% were seen once. This sample was taken from a study of blood T cell repertoires in COVID-19. Overall study context: Donors in the United States, Italy and Spain gave samples during acute or convalescent COVID-19.

The chain joins TRBV4-3 to TRBJ1-2; 10 bases are a match to TRBD1. Material for sequencing was PBMCs or T cells enriched from blood (not recorded which). This TCR came from a woman aged 50 to 60 with acute COVID-19. CDR3 in amino acids: CASSQDRGTGVGYTF. CDR3 bases: TGCGCCAGCAGCCAAGATCGGGGGACAGGGGTTGGCTACACCTTC.